This TCR beta chain is drawn from a study of cytomegalovirus exposure and HLA in healthy donors. Study information: A later analysis reported the same platform for the approximately 110 validation repertoires and the roughly 700 first-cohort repertoires.

Whole-study results and caveats: The study put around 180 TCR beta chains on its list as cytomegalovirus-associated. Within the 120 or so validation repertoires, first-cohort TCR clusters tended to co-occur, according to a later analysis.

A word on this clone: What it binds is not known.

The germline V gene has CDR1 GTSNPN and CDR2 SVGIG (reference sequence). The ends were cut back, 2 bases at V and 1 base at J, with 15 bases in the middle. The CDR3 sequence is 16 residues long. Measured with immunoSEQ multiplex PCR; TCRdb has only the in-frame clones, and not every one. This table holds around 190,000 clones, roughly 88% found once. The rearrangement links TRBV30 to TRBJ2-1; TRBD2 might be the D (6 bases). What was sequenced was PBMCs. This sequence originates from a woman between 18 and 29 years old in good health and CMV-seronegative. The CDR3 nucleotides are TGTGCCTGGAGTCCCCCGGACTATCAATCCTACAATGAGCAGTTCTTC. Amino acids: CAWSPPDYQSYNEQFF. Filled out from reference TRBV30 and TRBJ2-1, the complete variable domain reads SQTIHQWPATLVQPVGSPLSLECTVEGTSNPNLYWYRQAAGRGLQLLFYSVGIGQISSEVPQNLSASRPQDRQFILSSKKLLLSDSGFYLCAWSPPDYQSYNEQFFGPGTRLTVL.